The 13 T cell receptor beta chains below all came from one sample that was sequenced in a study of T cell responses to AZD1222 COVID-19 vaccine. The table came from immunoSEQ multiplex PCR; TCRdb's copy has only in-frame clones and leaves some out. The top ten clones hold 20% to 25% of a sample with tens of thousands of clones, around 80% of them seen once. The source material was peripheral blood, sampled on day 0 of MenACWY control vaccination. Receptors originate from an adult in good health.

In this sample, this clone turned up once. The chain joins TRBV30 to TRBJ2-5; 12 bases are shared with TRBD2. Germline values: CDR1 GTSNPN, CDR2 SVGIG (reference sequence). J lost 2 bases, V lost 2 bases, and 0 bases had no gene match. The CDR3 has 14 residues. The CDR3 DNA sequence: TGTGCCTGGAGTCTAGCGGGGGGGCAAGAGACCCAGTACTTC. Its protein is CAWSLAGGQETQYF.

This clone was recorded a few times. The V and J genes are TRBV11-2 and TRBJ1-2, with 8 positions matching TRBD1. V shed 3 bases, J shed 8 bases, and the junction held 11 bases outside the gene matches. CDR1 is SGHAT, CDR2 FQNNGV, per germline. The CDR3 is 15 residues long. Here the CDR3 DNA reads TGTGCCAGCAGCTTTGTCTCCGGGACAGGAGGCGGCTACACCTTC. It is translated as CASSFVSGTGGGYTF.

The rearrangement uses TRBV4-1 and TRBJ2-2; tentatively, D is TRBD2 (5 bases). The CDR3 spans 14 residues. V lost 4 bases to trimming and J lost 4 bases, with 10 bases between them. Germline loops: CDR1 MGHRA, CDR2 YSYEKL. In nucleotides, the CDR3 is TGCGCCAGCAGCCTAGCGCTGGCCACCGGGGAGCTGTTTTTT. Translation: CASSLALATGELFF.

This clone has just one count. V and J are TRBV5-4 and TRBJ1-2; 9 bases line up with TRBD1. CDR1 and CDR2 from the germline V gene are SGHNT and YYREEE (reference sequence). This CDR3 is 16 amino acids long. Unmatched junction bases numbered 11, after V lost 4 bases and J lost 4 bases. CDR3: CASSPGTQQGAYGYTF. The CDR3 DNA reads TGTGCCAGCAGCCCAGGGACCCAACAGGGGGCCTATGGCTACACCTTC.

J is TRBJ2-5 and V is TRBV3-1 (or the pseudogene TRBV3-2); tentative D call: TRBD2 (6 bases). Deletions cut 2 bases from V and 5 bases from J, with 18 bases between. The CDR3 is made up of 16 amino acids. Germline V gene sequence: CDR1 LGHDT, CDR2 YNNKEL (reference sequence). This CDR3 is CASSQSGGALGETQYF. Here the CDR3 DNA reads TGTGCCAGCAGCCAAAGTGGCGGGGCCCTAGGGGAGACCCAGTACTTC.

The chain joins TRBV10-3 to TRBJ1-2; possibly TRBD1 for D (5 bases). V was pared by 6 bases and J by 1 base, with 9 bases between. The CDR3 runs 13 residues. From germline, CDR1 is ENHRY and CDR2 SYGVKD. CDR3 amino acids: CAIRGTDNYGYTF. CDR3 in DNA: TGTGCCATCAGGGGGACCGATAACTATGGCTACACCTTC.

This clone was counted between two and nine times. The rearrangement joins TRBV19 to TRBJ1-4, with a tentative D call TRBD1 (6 bases). This CDR3 spans 17 amino acids. Germline V gene lookup returns CDR1 LNHDA and CDR2 SQIVND (reference sequence). The V and J ends lost 4 bases and 3 bases respectively, with 18 bases between them. CDR3 sequence reads: CASSSISRGASNEKLFF. The CDR3 DNA sequence: TGTGCCAGTAGTAGTATTAGCAGGGGCGCGTCTAATGAAAAACTGTTTTTT.

V is TRBV7-2 and J is TRBJ1-5; TRBD1 might be the D (6 bases). The CDR3 consists of 15 residues. Germline-derived CDR1 and CDR2 are SGHTA and FQGNSA. Trimming shortened V by 3 bases and J by 6 bases, and 15 bases separated the two germline ends. The CDR3 here is CASSFTGPVSQPQHF. The DNA of the CDR3 is TGTGCCAGCAGCTTCACAGGGCCAGTGAGTCAGCCCCAGCATTTT.

The chain recombines TRBV14 with TRBJ2-7; 7 bases align to TRBD1. V trimming: 0 bases; J trimming: 6 bases; junction bases outside the gene matches: 5. Per germline, CDR1 SGHDN and CDR2 FVKESK. This CDR3 has 14 residues. CDR3 nucleotide sequence: TGTGCCAGCAGCCAAGAGACAGGGTTCCGCGAGCAGTACTTC. It translates to CASSQETGFREQYF.

This clone came up once. The CDR3 nucleotides read TGTGCCAGCAGCCAAGAGACAGGGCTAAGCAATCAGCCCCAGCATTTT. The encoded protein is CASSQETGLSNQPQHF. The chain combines TRBV3-1 (or the pseudogene TRBV3-2) with TRBJ1-5; TRBD1 matches at 7 bases. Germline V gene data show CDR1 as LGHDT and CDR2 as YNNKEL (reference sequence). The trim removed 0 bases at V and 1 base at J, leaving 3 bases unmatched. The CDR3 spans 16 residues.

CDR3 residues: CSASGRGGSTDTQYF. The CDR3 DNA is TGCAGTGCTAGTGGCCGCGGGGGAAGCACAGATACGCAGTATTTT. The chain has TRBV20-1 and TRBJ2-3, with 7 positions matching TRBD2. Germline CDR1 is DFQATT and CDR2 is SNEGSKA (reference sequence). The ends lost 3 bases at V and 0 bases at J; junction bases unmatched: 6. CDR3 size: 15 residues.

The J gene is TRBJ2-5, the V gene TRBV30; D gene uncertain. The germline V and J ends were trimmed by 2 bases and 4 bases, with 8 bases remaining between them. Germline CDR1 reads GTSNPN; CDR2 reads SVGIG (reference sequence). The CDR3 totals 12 residues. The CDR3 DNA sequence: TGTGCCTGGAGTCTCTCGGCAGAGACCCAGTACTTC. Translation gives CAWSLSAETQYF.

This chain joins TRBV2 and TRBJ2-7; D may correspond to TRBD1 or TRBD2 (6 bases each). The CDR3 spans 14 residues. V gave up 5 bases and J gave up 6 bases, with 17 bases separating them. The V gene's germline CDR1 is SNHLY and CDR2 FYNNEI. The CDR3 loop is CASSRSGASREQYV. CDR3 coding DNA: TGTGCCAGCAGTCGGTCGGGGGCATCCCGCGAGCAGTACGTC.